This T cell receptor beta chain comes out of a study of Ad26.COV2.S vaccination and SARS-CoV-2 variants (dated by TCRdb to the early 2020s). For the study in its entirety: Vaccine-arm donors were drawn from COV1001, a multicentre, randomized, double-blind, placebo-controlled phase I-IIa trial of Ad26.COV2.S in healthy adults. Ad26.COV2.S was given intramuscularly at 5x10^10 or 1x10^11 viral particles, as a single shot or as two shots 56 days apart. Sequencing of the TCRbeta repertoire served to evaluate the specificity and breadth of SARS-CoV-2-reactive T cell receptors following Ad26.COV2.S vaccination. A total of some 30 samples were included in the TCR-sequenced set, comprising 19 Ad26.COV2.S vaccine recipients, 5 placebo recipients and 8 SARS-CoV-2 convalescent individuals. Participants in the trial were split at random into five groups of five each, receiving low-dose or high-dose Ad26.COV2.S once or twice, or else placebo on both occasions. Blinding of investigators to trial group allocation was maintained during experiments and outcome assessment. Broad study findings and their caveats: After vaccination, spike-specific CD8+ and CD4+ T cell responses were reported to show substantial breadth. Vaccine and placebo recipients had similar non-spike TCR breadth, a finding consistent with the vaccine containing only spike. Spike-specific TCR breadth was higher in Ad26.COV2.S recipients than in placebo recipients (P = 0.0014). The authors noted that the TCR breadth and depth analyses may have underestimated total T cell responses. The study was not powered for comparison of responses between vaccine doses or regimens.

Taken with the paper, the label for treatment or condition translates to: roughly 18 received Ad26.COV2.S at low or high dose, single or two shots; about 5 received placebo; per-sample allocation not given. For vaccine and placebo recipients, repertoires were sequenced using samples collected on day 63 after the first injection. Between 29 July and 7 August 2020, Cohort 1b enrolled 20 to 30 adults aged 18-55 years at one site in Boston, USA. Ad26.COV2.S was a replication-incompetent adenovirus type 26 vector that expressed a prefusion-stabilized SARS-CoV-2 spike protein derived from the original Wuhan strain. On this clone: The specificity of this receptor is unknown. Base qualities were left out, and no much larger clone turns up one base away.

CDR1 SGHAT and CDR2 FQNNGV are derived from the germline V gene. A distance of 9 bases separates the germline ends of V and J, which lose 2 bases and 4 bases respectively. Inclusive of the bounding cysteine and phenylalanine, the CDR3 is 14 residues long. Of all the DNA, just the CDR3 is kept, 42 bases in frame from base 1. TCRbeta CDR3 regions were sequenced with the immunoSEQ Assay. After extraction, genomic DNA underwent amplification by bias-controlled multiplex PCR, followed by high-throughput sequencing. On the study's bioinformatics: To quantify the absolute abundance of every unique TCRbeta CDR3 region, sequences were collapsed and filtered. T cell fraction was estimated by normalizing TCRbeta template counts to usable DNA, which was measured by amplifying reference genes present in all nucleated cells. Repertoire TCRs were annotated as SARS-CoV-2-specific when V gene, CDR3 amino acid sequence and J gene were exactly matched to a known reactive TCR set. The reference SARS-CoV-2 TCR set was derived from MIRA and filtered for enrichment in COVID-19-positive ImmuneCODE repertoires, a step that removed public or cross-reactive TCRs. Using the MIRA antigens, annotated TCRs were further analysed by specific ORF or by position within an ORF. Depth was the summed frequency of annotated unique rearrangements, while breadth was defined as annotated unique rearrangements over total unique productive rearrangements. Two-sided Wilcoxon rank-sum tests were used to compare TCR breadth between groups. TCRdb's version of the immuneACCESS table is confined to in-frame rearrangements and falls short of the full clone set. An unresolved V gene accounts for under half of the shortfall where checked; the remainder is of unknown origin. That table supplies the V and J calls and clone size; D and trimming were determined from the DNA. Across this sample there are about 320,000 clones, with about 86% seen only once. The ten largest account for 1.9% of the sample.

The material was peripheral blood, obtained in a trial of Ad26.COV2.S vaccine versus placebo. The chain employs TRBV11-2 and TRBJ2-1; the D gene is unclear. This clonotype was obtained from a person aged 18-65 years who received the Ad26.COV2.S COVID-19 vaccine or a placebo. The DNA sequence reads TGTGCCAGCAGCTTAAGGGTACCTTACAATGAGCAGTTCTTC. The resulting protein is CASSLRVPYNEQFF.